A selection of T cell receptor beta chains follows, all from one sample in a study of control samples from healthy donors and cancer patients. Repertoires were generated with immunoSEQ multiplex PCR, while TCRdb's copy carries only in-frame clones and drops some. The sample contains about 180,000 clones, about 91% of which appear only once. Sequenced sample: blood. Receptor source: a woman between 40 and 55 years old in good health. The CDR3 runs from the conserved cysteine through the conserved F or W. D genes are given only for firm matches. A clone size is listed for some rows: how often the clone was seen (once, few, many), or a class if it is expanded.

j_call clone_size d_call v_call cdr3_aa cdr3_nt
TRBJ1-4 - - TRBV15 CATSRIGTTNEKLFF TGTGCCACCAGCAGAATTGGTACAACTAATGAAAAACTGTTTTTT
TRBJ1-5 - TRBD1 TRBV7-9 CASSASTGNQPQHF TGTGCCAGCAGCGCATCGACAGGGAATCAGCCCCAGCATTTT
TRBJ2-5 - - TRBV5-8 CASSLGGAGGRETQYF TGTGCCAGCAGCTTGGGGGGCGCCGGGGGTCGGGAGACCCAGTACTTC
TRBJ2-3 - - TRBV5-5 CASSSGATDTQYF TGTGCCAGCAGCTCTGGGGCCACAGATACGCAGTATTTT
TRBJ1-1 - TRBD1 TRBV10-3 CAISELDRGGPEAFF TGTGCCATCAGTGAGCTGGACAGGGGTGGGCCTGAAGCTTTCTTT
TRBJ2-7 - - TRBV11-2 CASSLGGSGPYEQYF TGTGCCAGCAGCTTGGGTGGGTCAGGGCCCTACGAGCAGTACTTC
TRBJ2-3 once TRBD2 TRBV29-1 CSTEGLAGHTDTQYF TGCAGCACCGAAGGACTAGCGGGTCACACAGATACGCAGTATTTT
TRBJ1-1 - TRBD1 TRBV29-1 CSVEDRPHTGVLF TGCAGCGTTGAAGACAGACCGCACACAGGGGTTCTCTTT
TRBJ2-1 - TRBD2 TRBV29-1 CSVSTSGPQGEQFF TGCAGCGTCTCGACTAGCGGCCCACAGGGAGAGCAGTTCTTC
TRBJ1-1 - - TRBV7-9 CASSPRENTEAFF TGTGCCAGCAGCCCCCGGGAGAACACTGAAGCTTTCTTT
TRBJ2-2 - - TRBV5-1 CASSFGGLELGELFF TGCGCCAGCAGCTTTGGGGGTCTTGAGCTCGGGGAGCTGTTTTTT
TRBJ2-3 - TRBD2 TRBV7-2 CASSPQRGDSTDTQYF TGTGCCAGCAGCCCCCAGCGGGGGGATAGCACAGATACGCAGTATTTT
TRBJ2-7 - - TRBV5-1 CASSWQGILDEQYF TGCGCCAGCAGCTGGCAGGGGATTTTGGACGAGCAGTACTTC
TRBJ1-1 - - TRBV6-4 CASSPNSMGTEAFF TGTGCCAGCAGCCCTAATAGTATGGGCACTGAAGCTTTCTTT
TRBJ2-7 - - TRBV7-2 CASSPVGGGGNEQYF TGTGCCAGCAGCCCAGTGGGAGGTGGGGGCAACGAGCAGTACTTC
TRBJ1-2 - - TRBV9 CASSDSRGRRYGYTF TGTGCCAGCAGCGATAGCAGGGGACGCCGTTATGGCTACACCTTC
TRBJ1-1 - TRBD1 TRBV19 CASSTQGANAEAFF TGTGCCAGTAGTACTCAGGGGGCGAACGCTGAAGCTTTCTTT
TRBJ2-5 - - TRBV4-1 CASSWDPAVETQYF TGCGCCAGCAGCTGGGACCCGGCAGTTGAGACCCAGTACTTC
TRBJ2-7 - TRBD1 TRBV5-5 CASSLSGGSAYEQYF TGTGCCAGCAGTTTATCAGGGGGTTCGGCCTACGAGCAGTACTTC
TRBJ2-7 once TRBD1 TRBV5-1 CASSKGQGTNEQYF TGCGCCAGCAGCAAGGGACAGGGAACGAACGAGCAGTACTTC
TRBJ2-6 once - TRBV29-1 CSASTGFSGANVLTF TGCAGCGCATCAACAGGGTTCTCTGGGGCCAACGTCCTGACTTTC
TRBJ2-3 - TRBD2 TRBV5-8 CASSTRGTSGVTDTQYF TGTGCCAGCAGCACACGAGGGACTAGCGGGGTCACAGATACGCAGTATTTT
TRBJ2-5 - TRBD1 TRBV7-9 CASSYGDRDGTQYF TGTGCCAGCAGCTATGGGGACAGGGATGGGACCCAGTACTTC
TRBJ2-2 - TRBD2 TRBV3-1/TRBV3-2 CASSQSMASGPSSGELFF TGTGCCAGCAGCCAATCAATGGCTAGCGGACCCTCGTCCGGGGAGCTGTTTTTT
TRBJ2-2 - - TRBV5-4 CASSLGSGENSGELFF TGTGCCAGCAGCTTGGGTTCAGGGGAAAATTCCGGGGAGCTGTTTTTT
TRBJ2-2 - - TRBV18 CASSPSAGGTGELFF TGTGCCAGCTCACCATCGGCAGGCGGAACCGGGGAGCTGTTTTTT
TRBJ1-6 - - TRBV7-9 CASQRGEYNSPLHF TGTGCCAGTCAGAGAGGGGAGTATAATTCACCCCTCCACTTT
TRBJ1-2 once - TRBV5-6 CASSSNGALRGYTF TGTGCCAGCAGCTCGAACGGGGCCCTCCGTGGCTACACCTTC
TRBJ2-1 - TRBD2 TRBV7-8 CASSLWHRTSGIKGLNEQFF TGTGCCAGCAGCTTATGGCATAGGACTAGCGGGATAAAGGGGTTGAATGAGCAGTTCTTC
TRBJ1-1 - TRBD1 TRBV11-2 CASSSDRDRGRTEAFF TGTGCCAGCAGCTCCGACCGTGACAGGGGAAGAACTGAAGCTTTCTTT
TRBJ1-2 - - TRBV19 CASSQTSGAAGYTF TGTGCCAGTAGTCAAACTTCAGGGGCGGCTGGCTACACCTTC
TRBJ2-3 - TRBD2 TRBV5-1 CASSLPSSSGGTDTQYF TGCGCCAGCAGCCTACCATCTTCTAGCGGGGGCACAGATACGCAGTATTTT
TRBJ1-2 - - TRBV12-3/TRBV12-4 CASSLDTWGYTF TGTGCCAGCAGTTTAGATACTTGGGGCTACACCTTC
TRBJ1-5 - - TRBV4-1 CASSPLGQLSNQPQHF TGCGCCAGCAGCCCCCTAGGACAGCTTAGCAATCAGCCCCAGCATTTT
TRBJ2-7 - - TRBV11-2 CASSLMESYEQYF TGTGCCAGCAGCTTAATGGAATCCTACGAGCAGTACTTC
TRBJ1-2 - - TRBV2 CASTLELVFYGYTF TGTGCCAGCACCCTAGAGCTAGTCTTCTATGGCTACACCTTC
TRBJ1-3 once - TRBV18 CASSPTRVNSGNTIYF TGTGCCAGCTCACCCACGAGAGTGAACTCTGGAAACACCATATATTTT
TRBJ2-1 - - TRBV2 CASSEYWGLREFF TGTGCCAGCAGTGAATATTGGGGGCTGAGGGAGTTCTTC
TRBJ1-2 - TRBD1 TRBV5-4 CASSRGDRGPLGGYTF TGTGCCAGCAGCCGTGGGGACAGGGGGCCCTTGGGAGGCTACACCTTC
TRBJ2-7 - - TRBV7-7 CASSPRFGAEQYF TGTGCCAGCAGCCCCCGGTTTGGGGCCGAGCAGTACTTC
TRBJ2-3 - - TRBV10-1 CASSSGTVVDTQYF TGCGCCAGCAGTTCCGGGACGGTTGTTGATACGCAGTATTTT
TRBJ2-3 - TRBD2 TRBV6-6 CASSYWLAGGEDTQYF TGTGCCAGCAGTTATTGGCTAGCGGGGGGGGAAGATACGCAGTATTTT
TRBJ1-4 few - TRBV5-4 CASSSFGRTNEKLFF TGTGCCAGCAGCTCCTTCGGGAGGACTAATGAAAAACTGTTTTTT
TRBJ1-4 - - TRBV19 CASSFGRAQDEKLFF TGTGCCAGTAGTTTCGGACGAGCTCAGGATGAAAAACTGTTTTTT
TRBJ1-6 - - TRBV28 CASSLHGQFPPLHF TGTGCCAGCAGTCTCCACGGACAGTTTCCTCCCCTCCACTTT
TRBJ2-2 - - TRBV6-2/TRBV6-3 CASSYFITGELFF TGTGCCAGCAGTTACTTTATCACCGGGGAGCTGTTTTTT
TRBJ1-2 - - TRBV10-1 CASSESSDPRGYTF TGCGCCAGCAGTGAGTCGAGTGATCCACGGGGCTACACCTTC
TRBJ2-7 - TRBD2 TRBV10-3 CAISDSGGGDEQYF TGTGCCATCAGTGATAGCGGGGGGGGAGACGAGCAGTACTTC
TRBJ2-7 - - TRBV7-9 CASSANSLVSGEQYF TGTGCCAGCAGCGCGAACAGTCTAGTCAGTGGAGAGCAGTACTTC
TRBJ2-5 - TRBD2 TRBV12-3/TRBV12-4 CASTGGAQETQYF TGTGCCAGCACGGGGGGGGCCCAAGAGACCCAGTACTTC
TRBJ2-5 - TRBD2 TRBV5-1 CASSPGLAEETQYF TGCGCCAGCAGCCCGGGACTAGCGGAAGAGACCCAGTACTTC
TRBJ2-7 - - TRBV9 CASSPGGGQTPYEQYF TGTGCCAGCAGCCCGGGCGGGGGACAAACACCCTACGAGCAGTACTTC
TRBJ1-1 - - TRBV19 CASSENQGTEAFF TGTGCCAGTAGCGAAAATCAGGGGACTGAAGCTTTCTTT
TRBJ2-1 - - TRBV6-5 CASRLGWNNEQFF TGTGCCAGCCGCTTGGGTTGGAACAATGAGCAGTTCTTC
TRBJ1-5 - TRBD1 TRBV20-1 CSASGQGAHQPQHF TGCAGTGCCAGTGGACAGGGGGCACATCAGCCCCAGCATTTT
TRBJ1-1 - - TRBV27 CASSTNRGRAEAFF TGTGCCAGCAGTACCAACCGGGGGCGGGCTGAAGCTTTCTTT
TRBJ1-4 - - TRBV27 CASSVDRLGNEKLFF TGTGCCAGCAGTGTCGACAGGTTGGGAAATGAAAAACTGTTTTTT
TRBJ1-4 - TRBD1 TRBV20-1 CSASPRTGARGRKLFF TGCAGTGCTAGTCCGCGGACAGGGGCCCGGGGGCGAAAACTGTTTTTT